These 2 T cell receptor beta chains were sequenced from one sample in a study of T cell clonality in common variable immunodeficiency. Study results and limitations: Common variable immunodeficiency TCR beta sequences reportedly had fewer deletions and N-nucleotide insertions.

For these receptors, no antigen is known. Here immunoSEQ multiplex PCR was the method, and the copy in TCRdb shows in-frame clones only, minus some. The record shows 26,000 or so clones for this sample, with no singletons present. Sequencing was carried out using peripheral blood mononuclear cells. Every receptor here comes from a human donor with common variable immunodeficiency.

This clone has more than one count but fewer than ten. The CDR3 end falls 3 residues outside the read, so it is completed with the germline J gene. The J gene is TRBJ2-5, the V gene TRBV13, with D tentatively TRBD1 or TRBD2 (5 bases each). The germline V gene has CDR1 PRHDT and CDR2 FYEKMQ (reference sequence). V shed 3 bases and J shed 1 base, with 15 bases lying between them. The length of the CDR3 is 16 residues. The CDR3 spells CASSFRGVKPQETQYF. CDR3 DNA (partial): TGTGCCAGCAGCTTTCGAGGGGTTAAACCCCAAGAGACC. Drawing the rest from reference TRBV13 and TRBJ2-5, the complete variable domain is AAGVIQSPRHLIKEKRETATLKCYPIPRHDTVYWYQQGPGQDPQFLISFYEKMQSDKGSIPDRFSAQQFSDYHSELNMSSLELGDSALYFCASSFRGVKPQETQYFGPGTRLLVL.

The sample holds many counts of this clone. CDR3 DNA, as far as it was read: TGTGCCAGCAGCCAAAACAGCAAATCTAATGAAAAA. Its protein product is CASSQNSKSNEK. The full CDR3 protein reads CASSQNSKSNEKLFF. The J gene is TRBJ1-4, the V gene TRBV14; D is uncertain. The read finishes 3 residues shy of the CDR3 end, and the germline J gene is used to complete it. V was shortened by 2 bases and J by 3 bases, with 10 bases between the two germline ends. From germline, CDR1 is SGHDN and CDR2 FVKESK. This CDR3 comprises 15 residues.